These 5 T cell receptor beta chains were all obtained from the same sample, sequenced in a study of shared clonotypes between healthy human individuals. Data came from immunoSEQ multiplex PCR; TCRdb stores just in-frame clones and leaves some out. The sample shows some 1.5 million clones, approximately 98% of them seen only once. What was sequenced was naive CD4+ T cells sorted from blood. Subset here: CD45RA+ positively selected. These receptors all stem from a man younger than 40 in good health.

This sequence joins TRBV28 and TRBJ1-2; D may be TRBD1 (6 bases). This CDR3 comprises 13 residues. With 2 bases removed from V and 8 bases from J, the gap between germline ends came to 12 bases. Germline V gene lookup returns CDR1 MDHEN and CDR2 SYDVKM. The CDR3 loop reads CASSLRPGEGYTF. The CDR3 DNA follows: TGTGCCAGCAGTTTAAGGCCAGGGGAAGGCTACACCTTC.

The chain links TRBV5-4 to TRBJ2-1; D not certain. The CDR3 extends over 13 amino acids. V lost 0 bases and J 7 bases, leaving 8 bases between the germline ends. The germline V gene has CDR1 SGHNT and CDR2 YYREEE (reference sequence). In DNA, the CDR3 is TGTGCCAGCAGCTTGGATCTGAGAAATGAGCAGTTCTTC. This encodes CASSLDLRNEQFF.

The table lists this clone with a count of one. The chain joins TRBV27 to TRBJ1-2, with TRBD1 matching over 9 bases. Germline lookup yields CDR1 MNHEY and CDR2 SMNVEV (reference sequence). The CDR3 totals 13 residues. V shed 6 bases, J shed 7 bases, and the junction held 6 bases outside the gene matches. The CDR3: CASSLGQGSGYTF. In nucleotides, the CDR3 is TGTGCCAGCAGCCTCGGACAGGGGAGTGGCTACACCTTC.

This clone was observed a few times. The rearrangement links TRBV10-3 to TRBJ1-5, with 10 positions matching TRBD1. The CDR3 has 13 amino acids. Unmatched junction bases numbered 0, after V lost 6 bases and J lost 4 bases. Germline V gene lookup returns CDR1 ENHRY and CDR2 SYGVKD. CDR3 residues: CAIRGQGNQPQHF. The CDR3 bases are TGTGCCATCAGGGGACAGGGGAATCAGCCCCAGCATTTT.

The chain has TRBV5-1 and TRBJ1-1, with D perhaps TRBD1 (6 bases). Trimming took off 0 bases at V and 4 bases at J, with 13 bases between the two ends. The CDR3 is 15 amino acids. CDR1 SGHRS and CDR2 YFSETQ come from the germline V gene. CDR3 bases: TGCGCCAGCAGCTTGGCCCAGGGGTGGGGCACTGAAGCTTTCTTT. It yields the protein CASSLAQGWGTEAFF.